These T cell receptor beta chains were read from a single sample in a study of vaccination and CD4 T cells after COVID-19. No cognate antigen is known for these TCRs. TCRdb analysed the PCR reads with MiXCR anew, one entry per CDR3 protein. The table has over 10,000 distinct CDR3 sequences, roughly 36% seen once. Sequencing was done on a sample of cultured CD4+ T cells from blood. Receptors were obtained from a human donor with COVID-19. The CDR3 runs from the conserved cysteine through the conserved F or W. Fields, in order: J gene, V gene, D gene, clone size, CDR3 DNA, CDR3 protein. A D gene is named only where the DNA matches it firmly. The listing skips clone size in some rows; elsewhere it reads once, few, many or a size class.

TRBJ2-7	TRBV5-1	TRBD1	.	TGCGCCAGCAGCCTGCGACAGGGAAGAGGGTACGAGCAGTACTTC	CASSLRQGRGYEQYF
TRBJ1-5	TRBV19	TRBD1	few	TGTGCCAGTAGGGAGGACAGGGGGCGACTCAACCAGCATTTT	CASREDRGRLNQHF
TRBJ2-6	TRBV7-6	TRBD1	few	TGTGCCAGCAGCCTAGGGGGACAGTCCTCTGGGGCCAACGTCCTGACTTTC	CASSLGGQSSGANVLTF
TRBJ2-5	TRBV6-5	.	few	TGTGCCAGCAGTTACTCGGGCCAAGAGACCCAGTACTTC	CASSYSGQETQYF
TRBJ1-1	TRBV30	.	.	TGTGCCTGGAGCGACCGGAGGGCAACGAACACTGAAGCTTTCTTT	CAWSDRRATNTEAFF
TRBJ1-3	TRBV20-1	.	.	TGCAGTGCTTTTGGGGGGGCAGGAAGCACCATATATTTT	CSAFGGAGSTIYF
TRBJ1-5	TRBV28	.	.	TGTGCCAGCAGTTCACAGGGTCGCAATCAGCCCCAGCATTTT	CASSSQGRNQPQHF
TRBJ1-4	TRBV20-1	.	few	TGCAGTGTCACCCCGGGTGTAGCTAATGAAAAACTGTTTTTT	CSVTPGVANEKLFF
TRBJ2-1	TRBV2	TRBD2	few	TGTGCCACCAAGCGGGGGGGGTACAATGAGCAGTTCTTC	CATKRGGYNEQFF
TRBJ1-1	TRBV7-9	.	few	TGTGCCAGCAGCTTAGAGGTTTCATGGGCAGGTCGGCAAGGCACTGAAGCTTTCTTT	CASSLEVSWAGRQGTEAFF
TRBJ1-3	TRBV29-1	.	few	TGCAGCGTAGACGCGGGTGGAAACACCATATATTTT	CSVDAGGNTIYF
TRBJ1-3	TRBV12-3/TRBV12-4	.	.	TGTGCCAGCTGGGGATATGGGGGGACGACTGGAAACACCATATATTTT	CASWGYGGTTGNTIYF
TRBJ1-4	TRBV11-2	TRBD1	.	TGTGCCAGCAGCCCCCAGGGGGGGACTGAAAAACTGTTTTTT	CASSPQGGTEKLFF
TRBJ1-5	TRBV7-2	TRBD1	few	TGTGCCAGCAGCTTGGACAGGGGGCAAGATCAGCCCCAGCATTTT	CASSLDRGQDQPQHF
TRBJ2-1	TRBV19	.	few	TGTGCCAGTAGTATAAGTGGTGGACGGATCAATGAGCAGTTCTTC	CASSISGGRINEQFF
TRBJ2-2	TRBV6-1	TRBD1	few	TGTGCCAGCAGTGAGGGACAGGGATCGAACACCGGGGAGCTGTTTTTT	CASSEGQGSNTGELFF
TRBJ2-3	TRBV24-1	TRBD2	.	TGTGCCACCAGTGACCGAAGCGGGGGTGAAACAGATACGCAGTATTTT	CATSDRSGGETDTQYF